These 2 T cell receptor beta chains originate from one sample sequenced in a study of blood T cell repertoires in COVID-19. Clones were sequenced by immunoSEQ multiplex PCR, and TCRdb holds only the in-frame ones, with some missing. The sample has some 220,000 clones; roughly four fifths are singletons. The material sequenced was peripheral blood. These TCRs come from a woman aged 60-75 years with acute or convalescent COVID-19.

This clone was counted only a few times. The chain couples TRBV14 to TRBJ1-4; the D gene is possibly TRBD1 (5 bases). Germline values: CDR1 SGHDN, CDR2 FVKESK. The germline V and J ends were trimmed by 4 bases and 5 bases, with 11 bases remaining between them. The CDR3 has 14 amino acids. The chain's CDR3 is CASSRGASNEKLFF. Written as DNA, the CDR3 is TGTGCCAGCAGCCGCGGGGCGTCAAATGAAAAACTGTTTTTT.

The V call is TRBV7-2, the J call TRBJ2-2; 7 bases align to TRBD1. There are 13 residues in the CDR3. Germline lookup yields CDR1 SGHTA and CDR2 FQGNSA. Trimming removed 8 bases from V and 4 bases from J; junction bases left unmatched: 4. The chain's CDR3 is CASQTGPTGELFF. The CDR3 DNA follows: TGTGCCAGCCAGACAGGGCCCACCGGGGAGCTGTTTTTT.